Shown below are 22 T cell receptor beta chains from a single sample sequenced in a study of blood T cell repertoires in COVID-19. Assay: immunoSEQ multiplex PCR; the TCRdb copy retains only in-frame clones and omits some. The sample records about 400,000 clones, roughly 90% being singletons. The sequenced sample was PBMCs or T cells enriched from blood (not recorded which). These TCRs come from a woman aged 25 to 45 with acute COVID-19.

This clone showed up just once. The chain has TRBV19 and TRBJ1-2; TRBD1 matches 8 bases. Germline lookup yields CDR1 LNHDA and CDR2 SQIVND (reference sequence). The CDR3 is 13 residues long. Trimming at V came to 6 bases and at J to 3 bases, leaving 3 bases not matched to a gene. The CDR3 spells CASRETGDYGYTF. CDR3 DNA sequence: TGTGCCAGTAGGGAGACAGGGGACTATGGCTACACCTTC.

This clone has only a few counts. The rearrangement links TRBV21-1 to TRBJ1-2. TRBV21-1 is a known pseudogene. The CDR3 spans 18 residues. CDR3 bases: TGTGCCAGCAGCAAAGTCGGGACTCGGTTGGGGGTGAACTATGGCTACACCTTC. Translated, it gives CASSKVGTRLGVNYGYTF.

V usage is TRBV5-8 and J usage is TRBJ1-2; a weak D match, TRBD1 (5 bases). Looked up from germline, CDR1 is SGHTS and CDR2 is YDEGEE. Trimming pared 4 bases from V and 6 bases from J, leaving 19 bases between. The CDR3 extends over 15 amino acids. The CDR3 region has the DNA TGTGCCAGCAGCCACTATCGGGGGTTGAATGATGGCTACACCTTC. Translation gives CASSHYRGLNDGYTF.

This chain links TRBV3-1 (or the pseudogene TRBV3-2) with TRBJ2-7; possibly TRBD2 for D (7 bases). The CDR3 is made up of 15 amino acids. Trimming cost V 0 bases and J 4 bases, with 13 bases left between them. Germline loops: CDR1 LGHDT, CDR2 YNNKEL (reference sequence). The CDR3 coding sequence is TGTGCCAGCAGCCAAGAAAGAGGGGGGGTGTACGAGCAGTACTTC. Encoded protein: CASSQERGGVYEQYF.

The chain employs TRBV2 and TRBJ2-7; D call uncertain. V was cut by 6 bases and J by 2 bases, with 11 bases left in between. Germline V gene lookup returns CDR1 SNHLY and CDR2 FYNNEI. The CDR3 totals 13 residues. The CDR3 sequence is CASSEPRTYEQYF. The CDR3 DNA sequence: TGTGCCAGCAGCGAGCCCAGGACCTACGAGCAGTACTTC.

The chain carries TRBV24-1 and TRBJ2-1; D ambiguous. In germline, CDR1 is KGHDR, CDR2 SFDVKD. This CDR3 is built from 14 residues. V was pared by 1 base and J by 5 bases, with 8 bases between. The CDR3 region is CATSDFRSNNEQFF. In nucleotides, the CDR3 is TGTGCCACCAGTGATTTCAGGTCGAACAATGAGCAGTTCTTC.

This chain links TRBV2 with TRBJ1-6; D possibly corresponds to TRBD1 (5 bases). Germline CDR1 SNHLY, CDR2 FYNNEI. With 6 bases removed from V and 8 bases from J, the gap between germline ends came to 23 bases. The length of the CDR3 is 17 residues. As DNA, the CDR3 is TGTGCCAGCAGCAAAGGGGCTGGGGGGGAAGGTTATTCACCCCTCCACTTT. Residues: CASSKGAGGEGYSPLHF.

The chain employs TRBV6-5 and TRBJ1-6; D gene uncertain. Trimming cost V 4 bases and J 0 bases, with 10 bases left between them. The CDR3 runs to 16 residues. CDR1 MNHEY and CDR2 SVGAGI come from the germline V gene. CDR3 amino acids: CASSLNSISYNSPLHF. In DNA form, the CDR3 reads TGTGCCAGCAGTTTGAACAGTATCTCCTATAATTCACCCCTCCACTTT.

CDR3 nucleotide sequence: TGTGCCAGCAGCCAAGGGGCCCACACCGGGGAGCTGTTTTTT. The encoded protein is CASSQGAHTGELFF. The V and J genes are TRBV3-1 (or the pseudogene TRBV3-2) and TRBJ2-2, with no clear D. CDR3 length: 14 residues. Per the germline V gene, CDR1 is LGHDT and CDR2 is YNNKEL (reference sequence). The V and J ends lost 1 base and 3 bases respectively, with 6 bases between them.

This rearrangement joins TRBV7-9 to TRBJ2-7, with D unclear. Looked up from germline, CDR1 is SEHNR and CDR2 is FQNEAQ (reference sequence). V lost 5 bases and J 0 bases, leaving 14 bases between the germline ends. This CDR3 contains 15 residues. The CDR3 spells CASSPTHHSSYEQYF. In DNA, the CDR3 is TGTGCCAGCAGCCCCACCCACCACAGCTCCTACGAGCAGTACTTC.

V usage is TRBV4-1 and J usage is TRBJ2-7; 8 bases are shared with TRBD1. CDR3 size: 16 residues. CDR1 and CDR2 (germline): MGHRA, YSYEKL. Trimming cost V 4 bases and J 3 bases; bases outside gene matches: 11. The CDR3 region is CASSPEMGQADYEQYF. CDR3 in DNA: TGCGCCAGCAGCCCCGAAATGGGACAGGCTGACTACGAGCAGTACTTC.

V gene TRBV4-3 combines with J gene TRBJ1-1, with D hard to call. In germline, CDR1 is LGHNA, CDR2 YSLEER. The CDR3 spans 13 residues. The ends were cut back, 0 bases at V and 6 bases at J, with 8 bases in the middle. The CDR3 sequence is CASSQDLEAEAFF. The CDR3 DNA reads TGCGCCAGCAGCCAAGATCTGGAGGCTGAAGCTTTCTTT.

The chain carries TRBV7-9 and TRBJ1-3; D remains unclear. Trimming removed 2 bases from V and 3 bases from J, with 14 bases in between. This CDR3 region has 16 residues. CDR1 is SEHNR and CDR2 is FQNEAQ in the germline V gene (reference sequence). CDR3 loop: CASSLPARRVGNTIYF. The CDR3 nucleotides are TGTGCCAGCAGCTTACCAGCGCGACGGGTTGGAAACACCATATATTTT. Full variable domain (missing parts from reference TRBV7-9 and TRBJ1-3): DTGVSQNPRHKITKRGQNVTFRCDPISEHNRLYWYRQTLGQGPEFLTYFQNEAQLEKSRLLSDRFSAERPKGSFSTLEIQRTEQGDSAMYLCASSLPARRVGNTIYFGEGSWLTVV.

This sequence joins TRBV30 and TRBJ1-5, with TRBD1 as a possible D gene (5 bases). The ends were cut back, 4 bases at V and 6 bases at J, with 22 bases in the middle. CDR1 and CDR2 from the germline V gene are GTSNPN and SVGIG (reference sequence). The CDR3 runs to 16 residues. The CDR3 DNA reads TGTGCCTGGACCCAAAATCTGGGGGACTTCCCTCAGCCCCAGCATTTT. Translated: CAWTQNLGDFPQPQHF. Looking up the rest from reference TRBV30 and TRBJ1-5 gives the full variable domain: SQTIHQWPATLVQPVGSPLSLECTVEGTSNPNLYWYRQAAGRGLQLLFYSVGIGQISSEVPQNLSASRPQDRQFILSSKKLLLSDSGFYLCAWTQNLGDFPQPQHFGDGTRLSIL.

This clone showed up just once. This chain connects TRBV29-1 to TRBJ1-6; tentatively, D is TRBD1 (6 bases). V was pared by 7 bases and J by 6 bases, with 16 bases between. The germline gives CDR1 SQVTM, CDR2 ANQGSEA. The CDR3 sequence is 14 residues long. The CDR3: CSAGEGVANSPLHF. DNA for the CDR3: TGCAGCGCCGGGGAGGGGGTCGCTAATTCACCCCTCCACTTT.

This clone has a single count. The chain couples TRBV12-3 or TRBV12-4 to TRBJ1-6; D is ambiguous. Trimming removed 3 bases from V and 9 bases from J, with 9 bases in between. The CDR3 spans 13 residues. The CDR3 coding sequence is TGTGCCAGCAGTTTCGGAGGGATTTCACCCCTCCACTTT. Translation gives CASSFGGISPLHF.

The chain uses TRBV27 and TRBJ2-2; maybe TRBD1 (6 bases). Trimming removed 7 bases from V and 4 bases from J, with 13 bases in between. This CDR3 contains 14 residues. Germline V CDR1 and CDR2: MNHEY, SMNVEV (reference sequence). CDR3 residues: CASKIRGPTGELFF. Written as DNA, the CDR3 is TGTGCCAGCAAAATCAGGGGCCCCACCGGGGAGCTGTTTTTT.

The CDR3 protein is CASSQSGQNTEAFF. In nucleotides, the CDR3 is TGCGCCAGCAGCCAATCGGGACAGAACACTGAAGCTTTCTTT. The rearrangement uses TRBV4-3 and TRBJ1-1; D possibly corresponds to TRBD1 (6 bases). CDR1 is LGHNA, CDR2 YSLEER, per germline. V shed 2 bases and J shed 1 base, with 8 bases lying between them. The CDR3 has 14 residues.

The chain recombines TRBV30 with TRBJ2-7; 9 positions match TRBD1. Germline CDR1 and CDR2: GTSNPN and SVGIG (reference sequence). This CDR3 spans 15 amino acids. V lost 3 bases to trimming and J lost 5 bases; unmatched junction nucleotides: 11. The CDR3 region is CAWSWGGTGRDEQYF. The CDR3 DNA is TGTGCCTGGAGCTGGGGGGGGACAGGGAGGGACGAGCAGTACTTC.

The chain is built from TRBV5-6 and TRBJ1-1; maybe TRBD1 (5 bases). Trimming took 4 bases from V and 0 from J, leaving 19 bases between them. The CDR3 is made up of 17 amino acids. CDR1 and CDR2 (germline): SGHDT, YYEEEE. The chain's CDR3 is CASSAGPIQFMNTEAFF. CDR3 nucleotides: TGTGCCAGCAGCGCGGGACCAATACAGTTCATGAACACTGAAGCTTTCTTT.

This clone was seen a few times. The J gene is TRBJ1-1, the V gene TRBV10-1; D is ambiguous. Trimming left V 3 bases short and J 1 base short, with 9 bases between. The CDR3 loop spans 14 amino acids. Germline lookup yields CDR1 WNHNN and CDR2 SYGVQD (reference sequence). CDR3 sequence reads: CASSERTQNTEAFF. DNA for the CDR3: TGCGCCAGCAGTGAAAGGACTCAGAACACTGAAGCTTTCTTT.

This chain's CDR3 is CASSLRTGSSYEQYF. The DNA for the CDR3 is TGTGCCAGCAGCTTAAGGACAGGGAGCTCCTACGAGCAGTACTTC. The rearrangement uses TRBV7-2 and TRBJ2-7; 8 bases agree with TRBD1. The CDR3 runs to 15 residues. V lost 2 bases to trimming and J lost 0 bases; unmatched junction nucleotides: 3. In germline, CDR1 is SGHTA, CDR2 FQGNSA.